The sequence of this T cell receptor beta chain was determined in a study of blood T cell repertoires in COVID-19. This clone was counted between two and nine times. V lost 5 bases to trimming and J lost 4 bases; unmatched junction nucleotides: 10. Germline CDR1 and CDR2: SGHVS and FNYEAQ. This CDR3 is built from 16 residues. Per the original methods: Scientists estimated how many nucleated cells there were by amplifying reference gene primers. Measured with immunoSEQ multiplex PCR; TCRdb has only the in-frame clones, and not every one. That table supplies the V and J calls and clone size; D and trimming were determined from the DNA. The data contain 75,000 to 95,000 clones, 80% of them singletons.

The sample taken for sequencing was peripheral blood. This sequence originates from a middle-aged woman with active or convalescent COVID-19. The chain recombines TRBV7-6 with TRBJ2-2; TRBD2 aligns across 7 bases. The CDR3 here is CASSKSVREVTGELFF. In DNA, the CDR3 is TGTGCCAGCAGCAAATCGGTCCGGGAGGTCACCGGGGAGCTGTTTTTT.